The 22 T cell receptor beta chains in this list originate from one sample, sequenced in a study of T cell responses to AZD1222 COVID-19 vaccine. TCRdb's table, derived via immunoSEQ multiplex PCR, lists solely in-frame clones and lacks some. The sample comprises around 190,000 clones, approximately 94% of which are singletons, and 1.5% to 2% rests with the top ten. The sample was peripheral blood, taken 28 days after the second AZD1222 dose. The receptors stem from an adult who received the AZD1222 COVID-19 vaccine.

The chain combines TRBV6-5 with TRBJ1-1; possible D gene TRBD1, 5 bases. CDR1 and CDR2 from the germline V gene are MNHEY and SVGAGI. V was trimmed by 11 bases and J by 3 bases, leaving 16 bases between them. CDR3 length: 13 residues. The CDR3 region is CAPGRPGDTEAFF. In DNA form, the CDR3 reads TGTGCCCCAGGTAGACCGGGGGACACTGAAGCTTTCTTT.

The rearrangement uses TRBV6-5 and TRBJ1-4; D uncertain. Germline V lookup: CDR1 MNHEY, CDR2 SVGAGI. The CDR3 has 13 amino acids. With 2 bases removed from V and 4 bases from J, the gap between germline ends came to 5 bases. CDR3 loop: CASSYQDNEKLFF. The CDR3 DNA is TGTGCCAGCAGTTACCAAGATAATGAAAAACTGTTTTTT.

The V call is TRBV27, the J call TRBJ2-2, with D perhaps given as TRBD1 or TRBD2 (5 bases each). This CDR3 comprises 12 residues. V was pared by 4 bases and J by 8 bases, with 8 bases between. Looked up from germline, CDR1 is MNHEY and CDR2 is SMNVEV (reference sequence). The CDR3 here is CASSWGTGELFF. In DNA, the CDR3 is TGTGCCAGCAGTTGGGGGACGGGGGAGCTGTTTTTT.

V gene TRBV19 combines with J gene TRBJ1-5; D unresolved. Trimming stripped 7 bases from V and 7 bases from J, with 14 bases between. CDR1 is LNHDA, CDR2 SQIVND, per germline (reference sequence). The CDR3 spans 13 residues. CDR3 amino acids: CASNDGFEQPQHF. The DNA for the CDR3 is TGTGCCAGTAATGATGGGTTTGAGCAGCCCCAGCATTTT.

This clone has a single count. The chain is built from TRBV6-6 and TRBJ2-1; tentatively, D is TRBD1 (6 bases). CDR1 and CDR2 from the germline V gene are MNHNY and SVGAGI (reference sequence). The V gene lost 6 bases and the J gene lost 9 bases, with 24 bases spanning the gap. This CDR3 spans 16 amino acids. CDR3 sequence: CASSPGGRGGNGEQFF. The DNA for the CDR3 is TGTGCCAGCAGCCCTGGGGGCAGGGGTGGAAATGGTGAGCAGTTCTTC.

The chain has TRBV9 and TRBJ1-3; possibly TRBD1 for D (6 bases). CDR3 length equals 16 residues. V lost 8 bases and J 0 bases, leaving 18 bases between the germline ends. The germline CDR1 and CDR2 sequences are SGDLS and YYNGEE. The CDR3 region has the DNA TGTGCCAGAAGACTCCGGGACATCGCCTCTGGAAACACCATATATTTT. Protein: CARRLRDIASGNTIYF. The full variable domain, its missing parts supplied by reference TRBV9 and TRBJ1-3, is DSGVTQTPKHLITATGQRVTLRCSPRSGDLSVYWYQQSLDQGLQFLIQYYNGEERAKGNILERFSAQQFPDLHSELNLSSLELGDSALYFCARRLRDIASGNTIYFGEGSWLTVV.

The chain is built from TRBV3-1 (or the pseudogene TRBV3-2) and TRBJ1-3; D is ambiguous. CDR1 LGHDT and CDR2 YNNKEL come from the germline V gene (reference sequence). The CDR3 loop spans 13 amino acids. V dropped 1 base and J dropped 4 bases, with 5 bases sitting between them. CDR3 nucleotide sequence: TGTGCCAGCAGCCAAGGGCACGGAAACACCATATATTTT. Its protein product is CASSQGHGNTIYF.

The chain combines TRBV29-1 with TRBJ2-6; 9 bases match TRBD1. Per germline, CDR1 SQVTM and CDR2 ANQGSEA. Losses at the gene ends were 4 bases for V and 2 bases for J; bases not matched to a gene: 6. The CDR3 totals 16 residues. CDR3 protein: CSVVPGQGTGANVLTF. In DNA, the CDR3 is TGCAGCGTTGTCCCGGGACAGGGAACTGGGGCCAACGTCCTGACTTTC.

CDR3 region: CASSQDRGPYGYTF. CDR3 coding DNA: TGTGCCAGCAGCCAAGACAGGGGGCCCTATGGCTACACCTTC. The chain has TRBV3-1 (or the pseudogene TRBV3-2) and TRBJ1-2, with 8 positions matching TRBD1. The trim removed 0 bases at V and 4 bases at J, leaving 1 base unmatched. This CDR3 is 14 amino acids long. Germline V gene sequence: CDR1 LGHDT, CDR2 YNNKEL (reference sequence).

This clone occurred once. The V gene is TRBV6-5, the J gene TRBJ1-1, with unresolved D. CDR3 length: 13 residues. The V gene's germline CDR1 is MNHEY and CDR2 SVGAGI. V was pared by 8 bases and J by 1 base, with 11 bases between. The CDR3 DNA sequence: TGTGCCAGCGGTCAGAGTCGGAACACTGAAGCTTTCTTT. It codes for CASGQSRNTEAFF.

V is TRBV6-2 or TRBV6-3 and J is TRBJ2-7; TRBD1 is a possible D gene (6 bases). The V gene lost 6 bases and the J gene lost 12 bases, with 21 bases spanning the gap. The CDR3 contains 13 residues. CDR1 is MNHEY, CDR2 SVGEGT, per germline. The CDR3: CASSPTGQNLGYF. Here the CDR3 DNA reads TGTGCCAGCAGCCCTACCGGACAGAACTTGGGGTACTTC.

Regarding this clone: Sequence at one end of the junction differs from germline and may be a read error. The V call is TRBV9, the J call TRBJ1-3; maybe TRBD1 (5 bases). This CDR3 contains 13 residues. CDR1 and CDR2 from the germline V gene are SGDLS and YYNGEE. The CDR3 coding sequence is TGTGCCAGCAGCACGAGGGGTGGAGACACCATATATTTT. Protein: CASSTRGGDTIYF.

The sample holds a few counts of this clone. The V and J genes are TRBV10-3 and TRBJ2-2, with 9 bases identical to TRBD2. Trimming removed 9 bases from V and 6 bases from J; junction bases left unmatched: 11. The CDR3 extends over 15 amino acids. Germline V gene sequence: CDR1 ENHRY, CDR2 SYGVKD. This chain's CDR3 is CAISSGGSFAGELFF. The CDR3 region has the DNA TGTGCCATTAGCAGCGGGGGGTCTTTCGCCGGGGAGCTGTTTTTT.

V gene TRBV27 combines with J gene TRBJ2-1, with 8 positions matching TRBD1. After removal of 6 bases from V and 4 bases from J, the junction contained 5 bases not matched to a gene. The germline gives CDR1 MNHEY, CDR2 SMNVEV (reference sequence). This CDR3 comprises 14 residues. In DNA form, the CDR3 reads TGTGCCAGCAGCGACAGGGGCGGGTACAATGAGCAGTTCTTC. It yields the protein CASSDRGGYNEQFF.

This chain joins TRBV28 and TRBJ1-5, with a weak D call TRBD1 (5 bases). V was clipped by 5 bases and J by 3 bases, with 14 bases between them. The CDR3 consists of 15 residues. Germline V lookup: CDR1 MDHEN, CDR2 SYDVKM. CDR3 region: CASSQGGVHNQPQHF. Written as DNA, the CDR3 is TGTGCCAGCAGTCAGGGAGGAGTTCACAATCAGCCCCAGCATTTT.

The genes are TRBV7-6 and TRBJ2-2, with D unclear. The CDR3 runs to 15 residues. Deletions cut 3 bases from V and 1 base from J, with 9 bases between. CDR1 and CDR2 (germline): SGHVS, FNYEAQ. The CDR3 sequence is CASSLGYQNTGELFF. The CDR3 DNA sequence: TGTGCCAGCAGCTTGGGCTACCAGAACACCGGGGAGCTGTTTTTT.

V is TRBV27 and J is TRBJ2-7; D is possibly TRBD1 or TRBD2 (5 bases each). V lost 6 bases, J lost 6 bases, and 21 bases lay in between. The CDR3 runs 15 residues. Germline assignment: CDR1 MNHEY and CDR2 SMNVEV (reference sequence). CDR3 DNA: TGTGCCAGCAGGCATGGGACCCCTCGGGCTGGCGAGCAGTACTTC. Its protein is CASRHGTPRAGEQYF.

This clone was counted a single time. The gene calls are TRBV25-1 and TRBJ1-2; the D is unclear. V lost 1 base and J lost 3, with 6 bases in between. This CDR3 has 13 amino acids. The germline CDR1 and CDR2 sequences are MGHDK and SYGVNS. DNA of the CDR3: TGTGCCAGCAGTGAATGGGAAGACTATGGCTACACCTTC. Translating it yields CASSEWEDYGYTF.

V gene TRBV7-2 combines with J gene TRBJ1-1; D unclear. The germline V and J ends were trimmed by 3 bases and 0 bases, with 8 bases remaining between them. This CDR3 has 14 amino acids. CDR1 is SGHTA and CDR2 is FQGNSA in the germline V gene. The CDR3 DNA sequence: TGTGCCAGCAGCTTGCAATTTGTGAACACTGAAGCTTTCTTT. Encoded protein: CASSLQFVNTEAFF.

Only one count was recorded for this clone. The CDR3: CAWSVPLRVRGLNYEQYF. CDR3 nucleotide sequence: TGTGCCTGGAGTGTACCATTGAGGGTCAGGGGGCTGAATTACGAGCAGTACTTC. The chain recombines TRBV30 with TRBJ2-7; 8 bases agree with TRBD1. The CDR3 totals 18 residues. The V and J ends lost 0 bases and 4 bases, in that order; junction bases with no gene match: 17. CDR1 and CDR2 (germline): GTSNPN, SVGIG (reference sequence).

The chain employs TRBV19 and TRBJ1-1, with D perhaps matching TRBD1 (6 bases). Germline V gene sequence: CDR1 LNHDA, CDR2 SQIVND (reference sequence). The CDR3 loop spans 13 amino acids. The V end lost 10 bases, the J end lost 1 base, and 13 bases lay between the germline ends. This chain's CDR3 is CATATGRNTEAFF. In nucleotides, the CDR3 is TGTGCCACTGCGACAGGAAGGAACACTGAAGCTTTCTTT.

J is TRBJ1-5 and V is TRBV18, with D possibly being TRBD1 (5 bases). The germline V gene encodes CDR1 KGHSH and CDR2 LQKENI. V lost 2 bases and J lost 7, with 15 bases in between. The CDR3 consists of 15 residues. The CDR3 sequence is CASSPGRDGDQPQHF. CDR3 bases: TGTGCCAGCTCACCAGGCAGGGACGGCGACCAGCCCCAGCATTTT.